What follows is one TCR beta chain and its context. Sequenced by immunoSEQ multiplex PCR; TCRdb stores in-frame clones only, minus some. The sample carries approximately 9,000 clones, roughly nine tenths recorded once. This sample is part of a study of technical replicates of blood from a few donors. Germline V CDR1 and CDR2: SQVTM, ANQGSEA. The ends were cut back, 1 base at V and 5 bases at J, with 7 bases in the middle. The CDR3 is made up of 12 amino acids. This receptor was taken from a human donor in good health. This sequence joins TRBV29-1 and TRBJ2-3; unclear D gene. Sequencing was done on a sample of PBMCs. CDR3 DNA sequence: TGCAGCGTTGAAGTCTCGGGAGATACGCAGTATTTT. Protein: CSVEVSGDTQYF.